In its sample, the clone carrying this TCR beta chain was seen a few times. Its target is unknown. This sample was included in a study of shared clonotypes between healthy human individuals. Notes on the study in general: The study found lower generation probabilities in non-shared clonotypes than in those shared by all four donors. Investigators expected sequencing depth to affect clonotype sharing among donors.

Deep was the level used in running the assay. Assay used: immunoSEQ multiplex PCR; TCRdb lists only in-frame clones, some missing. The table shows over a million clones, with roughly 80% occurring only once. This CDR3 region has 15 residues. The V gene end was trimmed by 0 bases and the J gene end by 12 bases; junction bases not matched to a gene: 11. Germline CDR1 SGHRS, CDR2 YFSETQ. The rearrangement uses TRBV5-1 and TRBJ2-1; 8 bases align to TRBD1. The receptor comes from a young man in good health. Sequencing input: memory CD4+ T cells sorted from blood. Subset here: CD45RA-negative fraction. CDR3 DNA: TGCGCCAGCAGCTTGGAACCGACAGGGGCGACGGGGCAGTTCTTC. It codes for CASSLEPTGATGQFF.